Below are 21 T cell receptor beta chains sequenced from a single sample in a study of blood T cell repertoires in COVID-19. The data were produced by immunoSEQ multiplex PCR, yet TCRdb's version contains in-frame clones alone and is incomplete. The table has approximately 220,000 clones, 65% to 90% seen once. The sequenced material came from PBMCs or T cells enriched from blood (not recorded which). The source of these receptors is a woman aged 35 to 49 with acute COVID-19.

V gene TRBV5-6 combines with J gene TRBJ2-7; 7 bases match TRBD2. This CDR3 region has 15 residues. V lost 1 base and J lost 3; bases outside the gene matches: 7. Germline V gives CDR1 SGHDT, CDR2 YYEEEE. In DNA form, the CDR3 reads TGTGCCAGCAGCTTGTGGGGGGGGAACCGCTACGAGCAGTACTTC. It codes for CASSLWGGNRYEQYF. Full variable domain (remainder filled in from reference TRBV5-6 and TRBJ2-7): DAGVTQSPTHLIKTRGQQVTLRCSPKSGHDTVSWYQQALGQGPQFIFQYYEEEERQRGNFPDRFSGHQFPNYSSELNVNALLLGDSALYLCASSLWGGNRYEQYFGPGTRLTVT.

V gene TRBV3-1 (or the pseudogene TRBV3-2) combines with J gene TRBJ2-1; maybe TRBD2 (5 bases). CDR1 and CDR2 (germline): LGHDT, YNNKEL (reference sequence). This CDR3 has 16 amino acids. The V and J ends lost 1 base and 2 bases respectively, with 12 bases between them. CDR3 residues: CASSQVVGVAYNEQFF. CDR3 bases: TGTGCCAGCAGCCAAGTGGTGGGAGTGGCCTACAATGAGCAGTTCTTC.

The CDR3 nucleotides read TGTGCCAGCAGCTTAGCCGTCTCCGGGACTAGGCACTACGAGCAGTACTTC. Encoded protein: CASSLAVSGTRHYEQYF. V usage is TRBV7-2 and J usage is TRBJ2-7; 8 nucleotides align to TRBD2. The V gene's germline CDR1 is SGHTA and CDR2 FQGNSA. The CDR3 is 17 residues long. V shed 0 bases and J 3 bases; nucleotides not matched to a gene: 10.

The genes are TRBV29-1 and TRBJ2-1; 12 bases align to TRBD2. CDR1 and CDR2 (germline): SQVTM, ANQGSEA. The CDR3 has 17 amino acids. V was pared by 4 bases and J by 7 bases, with 14 bases of the junction left unmatched. CDR3 region: CSVASPGLAGLGNEQFF. In DNA, the CDR3 is TGCAGCGTTGCCTCGCCTGGACTAGCGGGGCTAGGGAATGAGCAGTTCTTC.

This chain uses TRBV25-1 with TRBJ1-6, with 10 bases identical to TRBD1. The CDR3 totals 16 residues. V dropped 8 bases and J dropped 7; count of bases not matched to a gene: 11. Germline-derived CDR1 and CDR2 are MGHDK and SYGVNS. DNA for the CDR3: TGTGCCAGCGTCCCGTCGACAGGGGGCCAAAATTCACCCCTCCACTTT. Amino acids: CASVPSTGGQNSPLHF.

This chain connects TRBV5-6 to TRBJ2-7, with TRBD1 identical over 10 bases. Germline lookup yields CDR1 SGHDT and CDR2 YYEEEE. V trimming: 0 bases; J trimming: 6 bases; junction bases outside the gene matches: 6. CDR3 length equals 15 residues. In DNA form, the CDR3 reads TGTGCCAGCAGCTTGGGGGACAGGGGTCCAGTCGAGCAGTACTTC. Its protein product is CASSLGDRGPVEQYF.

The chain employs TRBV7-6 and TRBJ1-3, with unresolved D. V lost 5 bases and J lost 1, with 9 bases in between. Germline CDR1 reads SGHVS; CDR2 reads FNYEAQ. The CDR3 covers 14 residues. CDR3 region: CASSAQFSGNTIYF. In DNA form, the CDR3 reads TGTGCCAGCAGCGCTCAGTTTTCTGGAAACACCATATATTTT. Full variable domain (missing parts from reference TRBV7-6 and TRBJ1-3): GAGVSQSPRYKVTKRGQDVALRCDPISGHVSLYWYRQALGQGPEFLTYFNYEAQQDKSGLPNDRFSAERPEGSISTLTIQRTEQRDSAMYRCASSAQFSGNTIYFGEGSWLTVV.

The chain has TRBV19 and TRBJ2-2, with TRBD1 matching 10 bases. Germline V CDR1 and CDR2: LNHDA, SQIVND (reference sequence). The CDR3 runs to 16 residues. The V gene end was trimmed by 7 bases and the J gene end by 4 bases; junction bases not matched to a gene: 9. The CDR3 region has the DNA TGTGCCAGTACCCTTCAGGGACAGGGGAGCACCGGGGAGCTGTTTTTT. The encoded protein is CASTLQGQGSTGELFF.

The rearrangement uses TRBV28 and TRBJ1-1, with D possibly TRBD1 on 6 matching bases. Germline V gene data show CDR1 as MDHEN and CDR2 as SYDVKM. V was trimmed by 5 bases and J by 6 bases, leaving 19 bases between them. This CDR3 spans 15 amino acids. The CDR3 spells CASSPNDRLRAEAFF. DNA for the CDR3: TGTGCCAGCAGTCCCAACGACAGGCTGAGAGCTGAAGCTTTCTTT.

V and J are TRBV9 and TRBJ2-1; 9 bases agree with TRBD2. The CDR3 is 15 residues long. Germline loops: CDR1 SGDLS, CDR2 YYNGEE. The V gene end was trimmed by 2 bases and the J gene end by 5 bases; junction bases not matched to a gene: 5. CDR3 nucleotide sequence: TGTGCCAGCAGCGTGGCACTAGCGGGCGACAATGAGCAGTTCTTC. Translating it yields CASSVALAGDNEQFF.

This chain connects TRBV28 to TRBJ2-7; D is unclear. The germline V and J ends were trimmed by 3 bases and 6 bases, with 18 bases remaining between them. The CDR3 contains 15 residues. Looked up from germline, CDR1 is MDHEN and CDR2 is SYDVKM. Here the CDR3 DNA reads TGTGCCAGCAGTTTTGTCCGTCTTTATTCAGGCGAGCAGTACTTC. Its protein product is CASSFVRLYSGEQYF.

V usage is TRBV5-1 and J usage is TRBJ2-3; 13 bases align to TRBD2. The CDR3 has 21 residues. The V and J ends lost 1 base and 2 bases, in that order; junction bases with no gene match: 16. Germline CDR1 and CDR2: SGHRS and YFSETQ. The CDR3 nucleotides read TGCGCCAGCAGCTTGACGCTCCCCGGGACTAGCGGGAATAAGATCACAGATACGCAGTATTTT. Residues: CASSLTLPGTSGNKITDTQYF.

The chain is built from TRBV2 and TRBJ1-1; no reliable D call. CDR1 SNHLY and CDR2 FYNNEI come from the germline V gene. This CDR3 contains 12 residues. The V end was cut by 6 bases, the J end by 5 bases, with 10 bases between. DNA of the CDR3: TGTGCCAGCAGGGGAGACGGTACTGAAGCTTTCTTT. This codes for CASRGDGTEAFF.

The V and J genes are TRBV3-1 (or the pseudogene TRBV3-2) and TRBJ2-1; 16 bases match TRBD2. The V gene end was trimmed by 4 bases and the J gene end by 7 bases; junction bases not matched to a gene: 16. Germline values: CDR1 LGHDT, CDR2 YNNKEL (reference sequence). The CDR3 has 20 residues. The CDR3 loop is CASSRQMPGLAGGPGNEQFF. CDR3 nucleotides: TGTGCCAGCAGCCGGCAGATGCCGGGACTAGCGGGAGGGCCGGGGAATGAGCAGTTCTTC.

The chain joins TRBV4-2 to TRBJ2-2; 10 bases match TRBD1. From germline, CDR1 is LGHNA and CDR2 YNFKEQ. The CDR3 sequence is 15 residues long. The trim removed 2 bases at V and 7 bases at J, leaving 4 bases unmatched. CDR3 loop: CASSQTGQGIGELFF. The DNA of the CDR3 is TGTGCCAGCAGCCAAACGGGACAGGGGATCGGGGAGCTGTTTTTT.

This clone occurred once. J is TRBJ2-1 and V is TRBV19; 15 nucleotides align to TRBD2. Unmatched junction bases numbered 4, after V lost 3 bases and J lost 7 bases. Germline CDR1 and CDR2: LNHDA and SQIVND (reference sequence). The CDR3 runs 16 residues. The CDR3 DNA reads TGTGCCAGTAGTATTAGGACTAGCGGGAGGGGAAATGAGCAGTTCTTC. As protein: CASSIRTSGRGNEQFF. Filled out from reference TRBV19 and TRBJ2-1, the complete variable domain reads DGGITQSPKYLFRKEGQNVTLSCEQNLNHDAMYWYRQDPGQGLRLIYYSQIVNDFQKGDIAEGYSVSREKKESFPLTVTSAQKNPTAFYLCASSIRTSGRGNEQFFGPGTRLTVL.

CDR3 residues: CASSSGLLASNEQFF. Written as DNA, the CDR3 is TGTGCCAGCAGCTCAGGCTTGCTAGCTAGCAATGAGCAGTTCTTC. J is TRBJ2-1 and V is TRBV7-6, with D tentatively TRBD2 (5 bases). Between the trimmed V and J ends, which lost 4 bases and 6 bases, there was a span of 16 bases. Germline V gene sequence: CDR1 SGHVS, CDR2 FNYEAQ. The CDR3 contains 15 residues.

The V and J genes are TRBV5-1 and TRBJ2-1; a weak D match, TRBD1 (6 bases). Trimming took off 4 bases at V and 5 bases at J, with 19 bases between the two ends. The CDR3 is made up of 16 amino acids. The germline V gene has CDR1 SGHRS and CDR2 YFSETQ. CDR3 amino acids: CASSPGGKAPDNEQFF. CDR3 DNA: TGCGCCAGCAGCCCTGGGGGCAAGGCACCAGACAATGAGCAGTTCTTC.

The CDR3 DNA reads as TGTGCCAGCAGGGATACAGGAAAGGGTGGCTACACCTTC. It codes for CASRDTGKGGYTF. The rearrangement joins TRBV7-2 to TRBJ1-2; maybe TRBD1 (5 bases). Germline assignment: CDR1 SGHTA and CDR2 FQGNSA. V dropped 6 bases and J dropped 7 bases, with 15 bases sitting between them. This CDR3 comprises 13 residues.

This chain links TRBV9 with TRBJ1-2; possible D gene TRBD1, 5 bases. Trimming removed 6 bases from V and 4 bases from J, with 28 bases in between. Germline V gives CDR1 SGDLS, CDR2 YYNGEE. The CDR3 spans 18 residues. CDR3 residues: CASTLGGVPPARVYGYTF. The CDR3 bases are TGTGCCAGCACCCTGGGGGGGGTGCCCCCGGCACGAGTCTATGGCTACACCTTC.

The chain joins TRBV27 to TRBJ1-1; TRBD1 is a possible D gene (6 bases). This CDR3 is 14 amino acids long. Trimming shortened V by 3 bases and J by 0 bases, and 8 bases separated the two germline ends. CDR1 is MNHEY, CDR2 SMNVEV, per germline (reference sequence). The CDR3 loop is CASSLQGMNTEAFF. The CDR3, as DNA: TGTGCCAGCAGTTTGCAGGGGATGAACACTGAAGCTTTCTTT.